Given below is one T cell receptor (beta chain) in context. The antigen is not known. The data were taken from a study of cytomegalovirus exposure and HLA in healthy donors. PCR employed 60 Vbeta and 13 Jbeta primers. Repertoires were generated with immunoSEQ multiplex PCR, while TCRdb's copy carries only in-frame clones and drops some. This sample has about 82,000 clones, with about three quarters found just once. Findings and caveats of the study: With later analysis, a missense DCLRE1C variant became linked to TCR beta V- and J-gene trimming. As a later analysis revealed, most CMV-associated TCR beta chains appeared HLA-restricted. Rarity marked most TCR sequences, yet some public TCRs occurred in many donors.

The CDR3 loop spans 15 amino acids. CDR1 MDHEN and CDR2 SYDVKM come from the germline V gene. Trimming removed 6 bases at V and 8 bases at J, with 19 bases between. The sequence was collected from a man in his 60s in good health and CMV-seronegative. Sequenced: PBMCs. The V gene is TRBV28, the J gene TRBJ1-4, with a weak D call TRBD1 (6 bases). The CDR3 region has the DNA TGTGCCAGCAGGGGACCACAGGGCTCGGGGGAAAAACTGTTTTTT. This translates into CASRGPQGSGEKLFF.